This T cell receptor beta chain emerged from a study of blood T cell repertoires in COVID-19. Study-level background: Material from acute and convalescent COVID-19 was sourced from the United States, Italy and Spain. Sample material is recorded as cDNA or gDNA derived from T cells, B-cell-depleted T cells, or PBMCs.

The protocol was immunoSEQ multiplex PCR, while the TCRdb copy is restricted to in-frame clones and leaves out a portion. The sample records roughly 97,000 clones, roughly 80% being singletons. This clone was seen only a few times. Germline CDR1 and CDR2: SGHVS and FNYEAQ. With 3 bases removed from V and 4 bases from J, the gap between germline ends came to 9 bases. The CDR3 spans 14 residues. The sequencing sample was made of peripheral blood. The chain employs TRBV7-6 and TRBJ1-4; D is unclear. This clonotype was obtained from a woman aged 80 or over with active or convalescent COVID-19. The CDR3 protein is CASSLGTLNEKLFF. The CDR3, as DNA: TGTGCCAGCAGCTTGGGCACCCTTAATGAAAAACTGTTTTTT.